This entry lists 20 T cell receptor beta chains sequenced from one sample in a study of CD8 T cells in ankylosing spondylitis. TCRdb used MiXCR to reprocess the 5' RACE reads, holding one entry per CDR3 protein. The sample lists fewer than 250,000 distinct CDR3 sequences; roughly 10% were seen once. What was sequenced was blood, either unsorted or a sorted T cell fraction (not recorded which). Receptors were obtained from a male donor with ankylosing spondylitis or in good health (not recorded which).

The chain links TRBV7-2 to TRBJ1-6; D unclear. V lost 1 base and J 7 bases, leaving 11 bases between the germline ends. The length of the CDR3 is 15 residues. From germline, CDR1 is SGHTA and CDR2 FQGNSA. CDR3 amino acids: CASSLGLPGNSPLHF. DNA of the CDR3: TGTGCCAGCAGCTTAGGTCTACCGGGGAATTCACCCCTCCACTTT. The whole variable domain, filled in from reference TRBV7-2 and TRBJ1-6, reads GAGVSQSPSNKVTEKGKDVELRCDPISGHTALYWYRQSLGQGLEFLIYFQGNSAPDKSGLPSDRFSAERTGGSVSTLTIQRTQQEDSAVYLCASSLGLPGNSPLHFGNGTRLTVT.

The chain has TRBV6-4 and TRBJ2-1, with 8 bases aligning to TRBD2. Trimming took 2 bases from V and 2 from J; bases not matched to a gene: 5. CDR1 and CDR2 (germline): MRHNA, SNTAGT. The CDR3 covers 16 residues. This CDR3 reads CASSDTGGVPYNEQFF. The CDR3 DNA is TGTGCCAGCAGTGACACGGGGGGGGTGCCCTACAATGAGCAGTTCTTC.

This clonotype was counted many times. J is TRBJ1-5 and V is TRBV5-1, with TRBD1 as a possible D gene (5 bases). Between the trimmed V and J ends, which lost 4 bases and 7 bases, there was a span of 15 bases. Germline V gives CDR1 SGHRS, CDR2 YFSETQ. This CDR3 is 14 amino acids long. The CDR3 DNA reads TGCGCCAGCAGCCTAGGTGACAGTAAGCAGCCCCAGCATTTT. This translates into CASSLGDSKQPQHF.

V is TRBV7-9 and J is TRBJ2-1; D is uncertain. Deletions cut 5 bases from V and 7 bases from J, with 12 bases between. Germline CDR1 and CDR2: SEHNR and FQNEAQ (reference sequence). The CDR3 runs to 13 residues. This chain's CDR3 is CASSAIVRNEQFF. CDR3 coding DNA: TGTGCCAGCAGCGCTATTGTTAGGAATGAGCAGTTCTTC.

The DNA for the CDR3 is TGCAGCGCGCAAGGGACCACAGATACGCAGTATTTT. Translation: CSAQGTTDTQYF. This sequence joins TRBV29-1 and TRBJ2-3; either TRBD1 or TRBD2 may supply D (5 bases each). The V end was cut by 7 bases, the J end by 2 bases, with 10 bases between. This CDR3 has 12 residues. Per germline, CDR1 SQVTM and CDR2 ANQGSEA.

This clonotype was found once. The V and J genes are TRBV5-6 and TRBJ2-5; D gene unclear. Germline V CDR1 and CDR2: SGHDT, YYEEEE. Trimming took off 1 base at V and 2 bases at J, with 12 bases between the two ends. CDR3 size: 15 residues. CDR3 sequence: CASSLQRWQQETQYF. The CDR3 DNA is TGTGCCAGCAGCTTGCAGAGGTGGCAGCAAGAGACCCAGTACTTC.

This clonotype has a count of ten or more. This chain links TRBV5-1 with TRBJ1-1, with TRBD1 as a possible D gene (5 bases). There are 15 residues in the CDR3. Between the trimmed V and J ends, which lost 1 base and 4 bases, there was a span of 14 bases. Germline CDR1 reads SGHRS; CDR2 reads YFSETQ. CDR3 in DNA: TGCGCCAGCAGCTTGAGTCCAGGGCCGGGCACTGAAGCTTTCTTT. It yields the protein CASSLSPGPGTEAFF. The full variable domain, completed using reference TRBV5-1 and TRBJ1-1, is KAGVTQTPRYLIKTRGQQVTLSCSPISGHRSVSWYQQTPGQGLQFLFEYFSETQRNKGNFPGRFSGRQFSNSRSEMNVSTLELGDSALYLCASSLSPGPGTEAFFGQGTRLTVV.

This clonotype was counted ten times or more. The V and J genes are TRBV20-1 and TRBJ2-3, with TRBD1 matching over 10 bases. V shed 5 bases, J shed 4 bases, and the junction held 9 bases outside the gene matches. Germline loops: CDR1 DFQATT, CDR2 SNEGSKA (reference sequence). The CDR3 length is 15 residues. The CDR3 loop is CSARGGQGKADTQYF. CDR3 DNA sequence: TGCAGTGCTCGGGGGGGACAGGGGAAAGCAGATACGCAGTATTTT.

This clonotype has at least ten counts. The chain is built from TRBV20-1 and TRBJ2-3; TRBD1 might be the D (6 bases). Germline V gene data show CDR1 as DFQATT and CDR2 as SNEGSKA (reference sequence). This CDR3 has 14 amino acids. The V and J ends lost 6 bases and 6 bases respectively, with 19 bases between them. CDR3 sequence reads: CSAAPGVGKDTQYF. The CDR3 DNA is TGCAGTGCGGCTCCAGGGGTTGGGAAGGATACGCAGTATTTT.

This clonotype was picked up many times. The chain links TRBV20-1 to TRBJ1-5; TRBD1 matches at 7 bases. The CDR3 spans 14 residues. Trimming removed 5 bases from V and 4 bases from J; junction bases left unmatched: 8. Germline values: CDR1 DFQATT, CDR2 SNEGSKA (reference sequence). CDR3 in amino acids: CSALPGGMNQPQHF. The CDR3 nucleotides are TGCAGTGCTCTCCCAGGGGGGATGAATCAGCCCCAGCATTTT.

Only a few counts were recorded for this clonotype. The V call is TRBV20-1, the J call TRBJ2-5; D unclear. Trimming removed 5 bases from V and 5 bases from J, with 18 bases in between. CDR1 is DFQATT, CDR2 SNEGSKA, per germline (reference sequence). CDR3 length equals 14 residues. CDR3 in amino acids: CSAFLVPSMETQYF. For the CDR3, the DNA is TGCAGTGCTTTCCTAGTTCCCTCCATGGAGACCCAGTACTTC.

This clonotype appeared many times. The chain links TRBV27 to TRBJ1-5, with a possible D match to TRBD1 (5 bases). This CDR3 has 15 amino acids. Germline V CDR1 and CDR2: MNHEY, SMNVEV (reference sequence). V was shortened by 3 bases and J by 2 bases, with 11 bases between the two germline ends. The CDR3 DNA follows: TGTGCCAGCAGTTTTCAGGGAACCGGCAATCAGCCCCAGCATTTT. It is translated as CASSFQGTGNQPQHF.

As to this clonotype: This may be a read error, as it is one base from a much larger clone. This rearrangement joins TRBV27 to TRBJ2-4; TRBD2 matches 12 bases. The length of the CDR3 is 16 residues. The germline gives CDR1 MNHEY, CDR2 SMNVEV (reference sequence). DNA for the CDR3: TGTGCCAGCAGTCCCCTAGCGGGGGGGATCAAAAACATTCGGTACTTC. Translating it yields CASSPLAGGIKNIRYF.

In its sample, this clonotype was seen many times. V and J are TRBV5-1 and TRBJ2-5; D is possibly TRBD1 (5 bases). Trimming removed 0 bases at V and 2 bases at J, with 8 bases between. Per the germline V gene, CDR1 is SGHRS and CDR2 is YFSETQ. The CDR3 consists of 14 residues. The CDR3 DNA reads as TGCGCCAGCAGCTTGGAAGCAGGGCAAGAGACCCAGTACTTC. Translation: CASSLEAGQETQYF. Variable domain in full (rest from reference TRBV5-1 and TRBJ2-5): KAGVTQTPRYLIKTRGQQVTLSCSPISGHRSVSWYQQTPGQGLQFLFEYFSETQRNKGNFPGRFSGRQFSNSRSEMNVSTLELGDSALYLCASSLEAGQETQYFGPGTRLLVL.

This clonotype was observed once. V usage is TRBV20-1 and J usage is TRBJ2-5; 10 bases are a match to TRBD2. The CDR3 has 17 residues. The V and J ends lost 3 bases and 1 base, in that order; junction bases with no gene match: 11. From germline, CDR1 is DFQATT and CDR2 SNEGSKA (reference sequence). The CDR3 sequence is CSARPTVLAGAQETQYF. The CDR3, as DNA: TGCAGTGCTAGGCCTACTGTTCTAGCGGGGGCCCAAGAGACCCAGTACTTC.

This clonotype has a handful of counts. The chain is built from TRBV7-9 and TRBJ1-3; weak D call: TRBD1 (5 bases). CDR1 is SEHNR and CDR2 is FQNEAQ in the germline V gene (reference sequence). This CDR3 region has 15 residues. Trimming stripped 4 bases from V and 2 bases from J, with 12 bases between. The CDR3 is CASSSRAGTGNTIYF. The CDR3 DNA reads as TGTGCCAGCAGCTCCAGGGCGGGGACTGGAAACACCATATATTTT.

In this sample, this clonotype turned up once. The chain couples TRBV6-1 to TRBJ1-5, with TRBD1 matching over 9 bases. The germline gives CDR1 MNHNS, CDR2 SASEGT. The length of the CDR3 is 14 residues. Unmatched junction bases numbered 10, after V lost 9 bases and J lost 7 bases. CDR3 in amino acids: CARPYRDRDQPQHF. DNA for the CDR3: TGTGCCAGGCCGTACCGGGACAGGGACCAGCCCCAGCATTTT.

The sample holds many counts of this clonotype. The rearrangement uses TRBV5-1 and TRBJ2-5; the D is unclear. CDR1 is SGHRS and CDR2 is YFSETQ in the germline V gene. V lost 5 bases, J lost 2 bases, and 13 bases lay in between. This CDR3 spans 14 amino acids. CDR3: CASRSLTDQETQYF. CDR3 in DNA: TGCGCCAGCAGATCTTTAACAGATCAAGAGACCCAGTACTTC.

There are many counts of this clonotype. The V gene is TRBV29-1, the J gene TRBJ2-6; D ambiguous. Germline V gene lookup returns CDR1 SQVTM and CDR2 ANQGSEA. The germline V and J ends were trimmed by 4 bases and 0 bases, with 13 bases remaining between them. The CDR3 has 16 amino acids. The CDR3 loop reads CSVVVQLSSGANVLTF. For the CDR3, the DNA is TGCAGCGTTGTCGTACAGTTGAGCTCTGGGGCCAACGTCCTGACTTTC.

This rearrangement joins TRBV2 to TRBJ2-7; 10 bases are a match to TRBD2. The V gene end was trimmed by 6 bases and the J gene end by 6 bases; junction bases not matched to a gene: 8. This CDR3 spans 14 amino acids. The V gene's germline CDR1 is SNHLY and CDR2 FYNNEI. The CDR3 coding sequence is TGTGCCAGCAGCCCGGGACTAGCGTTAGGCGAGCAGTACTTC. Its protein is CASSPGLALGEQYF.